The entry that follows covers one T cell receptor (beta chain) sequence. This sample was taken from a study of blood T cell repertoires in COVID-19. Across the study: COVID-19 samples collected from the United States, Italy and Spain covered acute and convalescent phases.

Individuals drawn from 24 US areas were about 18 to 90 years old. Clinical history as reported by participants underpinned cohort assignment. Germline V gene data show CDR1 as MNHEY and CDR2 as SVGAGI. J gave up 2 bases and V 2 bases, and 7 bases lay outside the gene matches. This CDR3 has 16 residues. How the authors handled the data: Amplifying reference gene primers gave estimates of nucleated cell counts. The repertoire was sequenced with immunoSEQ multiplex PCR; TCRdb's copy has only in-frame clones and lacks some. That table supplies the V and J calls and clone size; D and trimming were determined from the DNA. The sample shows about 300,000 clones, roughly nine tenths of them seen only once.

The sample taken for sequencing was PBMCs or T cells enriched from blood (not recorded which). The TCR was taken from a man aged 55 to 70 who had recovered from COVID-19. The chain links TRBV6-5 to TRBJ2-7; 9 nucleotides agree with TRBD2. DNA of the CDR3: TGTGCCAGCAGTTACGGTAGTGCGGGAGGGCCCTACGAGCAGTACTTC. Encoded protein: CASSYGSAGGPYEQYF.